A selection of T cell receptor beta chains follows, all from one sample in a study of T-cell memory formation after mild COVID-19. TCRdb reprocessed the 5' RACE reads with MiXCR, giving one entry per CDR3 protein. In the table there are about 190,000 distinct CDR3 sequences, 15% to 20% of which are singletons. Source material: PBMCs or a T cell subset sorted from them (not recorded which). The receptors stem from an adult woman who had mild COVID-19 (a few samples of this study predate the infection). Cell type and time point are not known. Both conserved end residues are part of each CDR3. A D gene is named only where the DNA matches it firmly. Only part of the rows carry a size: once, few, many, or a class if the clone is expanded.

NA | TRBJ2-3 | NA | TRBV19 | TGTGCCAGTAGTAAAGGGACTGCGGATACGCAGTATTTT | CASSKGTADTQYF
NA | TRBJ2-7 | TRBD1 | TRBV7-9 | TGTGCCAGCAGCTTAGCGGTTGGGACAGAAAGCTTC | CASSLAVGTESF
few | TRBJ1-1 | NA | TRBV20-1 | TGCAGTGCTAGGAGGGACCTTTCGGGGAGCACTGAAGCTTTCTTT | CSARRDLSGSTEAFF
NA | TRBJ2-5 | NA | TRBV24-1 | TGTGCCACCAGTGAATCGTTATTAGCAGAGGAGACCCAGTACTTC | CATSESLLAEETQYF
few | TRBJ2-5 | TRBD1 | TRBV7-8 | TGTGCCAGCAGCAACCCGACAGGGGGCAAAGAGACCCAGTACTTC | CASSNPTGGKETQYF
many | TRBJ2-7 | NA | TRBV6-6 | TGTGCCAGCAGGGACTACGAGCAGTACTTC | CASRDYEQYF
few | TRBJ1-1 | NA | TRBV28 | TGTGCCAGCAGTCCCATCTCGGGGGAGGTGCAAGCTTTCTTT | CASSPISGEVQAFF
many | TRBJ2-7 | TRBD2 | TRBV12-3/TRBV12-4 | TGTGCCAGCAGTTTATCGGGGGGTGACGAGCAGTACTTC | CASSLSGGDEQYF
NA | TRBJ2-7 | TRBD2 | TRBV2 | TGTGCCAGCAGGAGGGCTAGCGGGGGGGCCGCAGGCGAGCAGTACTTC | CASRRASGGAAGEQYF
many | TRBJ2-7 | NA | TRBV20-1 | TGCAGTGCTAGTATTCGGGCGGACGGCTCCTACGAGCAGTACTTC | CSASIRADGSYEQYF
few | TRBJ2-2 | TRBD1 | TRBV7-7 | TGTGCCTGCTGGGACAGGGCGGCCGGGGAGCTGTTTTTT | CACWDRAAGELFF
few | TRBJ2-1 | NA | TRBV7-7 | TGTGCTAGCAGCCCCAGCTCCTACAATGAGCAGTTCTTC | CASSPSSYNEQFF
NA | TRBJ2-3 | TRBD1 | TRBV7-8 | TGTGCCAGCAGCTTACGGGGAGGACAGGGGTTCGCAGATACGCAGTATTTT | CASSLRGGQGFADTQYF
NA | TRBJ2-7 | TRBD1 | TRBV5-1 | TGCGCCAGCTCAACCCCCGGGACAGGGTCCCACGAGCAGTACTTC | CASSTPGTGSHEQYF
NA | TRBJ2-6 | NA | TRBV7-2 | TGTGCCAGCAGCCCAGGGAATGGGGCCAACGTCCTGACTTTC | CASSPGNGANVLTF
NA | TRBJ2-1 | NA | TRBV20-1 | TGCAGTGCTAGGGCGGGACACAATGAGCAGTTCTTC | CSARAGHNEQFF
few | TRBJ2-4 | TRBD1 | TRBV9 | TGTGCCAGCAGCGCATTAGGGGACAGCAACATTCAGTACTTC | CASSALGDSNIQYF